What follows is one T cell receptor (beta chain) and its context. Its antigen is unknown. Data came from immunoSEQ multiplex PCR; TCRdb stores just in-frame clones and leaves some out. The repertoire holds around 38,000 clones, with roughly 80% as singletons. The record originates from a study of OX40 agonist ivuxolimab in advanced cancers. With 4 bases removed from V and 1 base from J, the gap between germline ends came to 7 bases. The CDR3 loop spans 14 amino acids. From germline, CDR1 is LGHNA and CDR2 YNFKEQ. The timepoints at which blood was sampled were baseline, cycle 4 day 1, and cycle 7 day 1. Findings and caveats of the study: At 0.1 to 3.0 mg/kg, CD4+ and CD8+ blood T cells expanded clonally by week 6. Researchers report that CD8+ T cells had, on average, more expanded clones than CD4+. The work left the antigen specificity of expanded peripheral T cells undetermined.

The input for sequencing was CD4+ or CD8+ T cells sorted from blood, taken in a trial of the OX40 agonist ivuxolimab. The sequence derives from an adult with an advanced solid tumor such as melanoma, head and neck, liver or kidney cancer. The chain has TRBV4-2 and TRBJ2-2; TRBD1 might be the D (6 bases). For the CDR3, the DNA is TGTGCCAGCAGCCTGGGACAGAACACCGGGGAGCTGTTTTTT. Translated, it gives CASSLGQNTGELFF.